Sequencing of this T cell receptor beta chain was carried out in a study of T cell changes during pregnancy in multiple sclerosis. Using immunoSEQ multiplex PCR, the repertoire was profiled, and TCRdb retains in-frame clones only, with some absent. The profile shows 45,000 to 55,000 clones, over 80% of them singletons. Trimming removed 1 base at V and 3 bases at J, with 10 bases between. The CDR3 covers 14 residues. The germline CDR1 and CDR2 sequences are SGHDN and FVKESK. The sequenced sample was CD4+ T cells from peripheral blood mononuclear cells, obtained in the second trimester of pregnancy. The clonotype was recovered from a female donor in good health, enrolled as a control in a pregnancy study. The V gene is TRBV14, the J gene TRBJ2-7; a weak D match, TRBD2 (5 bases). As DNA, the CDR3 is TGTGCCAGCAGCCAAGGTTTAGCGAGCTACGAGCAGTACTTC. This codes for CASSQGLASYEQYF.